Presented here are 3 T cell receptor beta chains from one specimen sequenced in a study of T-cell reconstitution after alpha-beta-depleted transplantation in children. Unique molecular identifiers were incorporated into the prepared TCRbeta library. TCRdb itself ran the PCR reads through MiXCR, one entry per CDR3 protein. The table shows roughly 300,000 distinct CDR3 sequences, with 11% occurring only once. The starting material was peripheral blood, obtained 180 days after TCRalphabeta/CD19-depleted stem cell transplant. The receptors come from a male patient between 2 and 10 years old who had a stem cell transplant for chronic granulomatous disease, so the T cells may come from the graft donor.

At least ten counts were recorded for this clonotype. This chain uses TRBV12-3 or TRBV12-4 with TRBJ2-3; the match to TRBD2 covers 8 bases. The CDR3 is 14 residues long. Trimming took 8 bases from V and 8 from J; bases not matched to a gene: 12. The CDR3 loop reads CASYTGGPRATQYF. Written as DNA, the CDR3 is TGTGCCAGCTACACGGGGGGGCCCCGGGCTACGCAGTATTTT.

This clonotype was detected ten times or more. J is TRBJ1-1 and V is TRBV5-1; no reliable D call. Trimming cost V 4 bases and J 4 bases, with 8 bases left between them. CDR1 is SGHRS, CDR2 YFSETQ, per germline. The CDR3 runs 12 residues. The CDR3 is CASSPPSTEAFF. The DNA of the CDR3 is TGCGCCAGCAGCCCGCCGAGCACTGAAGCTTTCTTT.

The rearrangement uses TRBV28 and TRBJ1-4; no firm D call. The CDR3 is 13 residues long. CDR1 is MDHEN, CDR2 SYDVKM, per germline. Between the trimmed V and J ends, which lost 7 bases and 6 bases, there was a span of 12 bases. In DNA form, the CDR3 reads TGTGCCAGCAAGTACGGATCTCATGAAAAACTGTTTTTT. As protein: CASKYGSHEKLFF.